This TCR beta chain derives from a study of Ad26.COV2.S vaccination and SARS-CoV-2 variants. Overall study context: Within the COV1001 Ad26.COV2.S trial arm, the donor was enrolled. Once or twice, 56 days apart, Ad26.COV2.S was delivered intramuscularly.

Clones were read by immunoSEQ multiplex PCR, and TCRdb kept only the in-frame ones, dropping some. The sample contains approximately 410,000 clones, around nine tenths of which appear only once. Treatment indicated: approximately 18 received Ad26.COV2.S at low or high dose, single or two shots; about 5 received placebo; per-sample allocation not given. Each sample was drawn 63 days after the first injection (of vaccine or placebo). Between the trimmed V and J ends, which lost 0 bases and 6 bases, there was a span of 15 bases. The CDR3 totals 15 residues. From germline, CDR1 is LGHNA and CDR2 YSLEER. The sample here was peripheral blood, taken in a trial of Ad26.COV2.S vaccine versus placebo. V and J are TRBV4-3 and TRBJ2-7, with D unclear. This sequence was found in a person aged 18-60 years who received the Ad26.COV2.S COVID-19 vaccine or a placebo. CDR3 nucleotide sequence: TGCGCCAGCAGCCAAGATACGGGCAGCTGGACCGAGCAGTACTTC. Its protein is CASSQDTGSWTEQYF.